This paragraph reports one TCR beta chain. Sequence at one end of the junction differs from germline and may be a read error. The CDR3 extends over 14 amino acids. Germline V CDR1 and CDR2: MNHNS, SASEGT. The primer mix had 60 Vbeta and 13 Jbeta primers. Profiling relied on immunoSEQ multiplex PCR, and the TCRdb table lists in-frame clones only, not all of them. The table lists under 200,000 clones, roughly 79% of them singletons. The sample belongs to a study of cytomegalovirus exposure and HLA in healthy donors. The chain employs TRBV6-1 and TRBJ1-4; D remains unclear. This TCR derives from a male donor in good health and CMV-seropositive. Sequencing input: PBMCs. The CDR3 DNA reads as TGTGCCAGCAGAGAAGTAGTAGCTAATGAAAAACTGTTTTTT. Residues: CASREVVANEKLFF.